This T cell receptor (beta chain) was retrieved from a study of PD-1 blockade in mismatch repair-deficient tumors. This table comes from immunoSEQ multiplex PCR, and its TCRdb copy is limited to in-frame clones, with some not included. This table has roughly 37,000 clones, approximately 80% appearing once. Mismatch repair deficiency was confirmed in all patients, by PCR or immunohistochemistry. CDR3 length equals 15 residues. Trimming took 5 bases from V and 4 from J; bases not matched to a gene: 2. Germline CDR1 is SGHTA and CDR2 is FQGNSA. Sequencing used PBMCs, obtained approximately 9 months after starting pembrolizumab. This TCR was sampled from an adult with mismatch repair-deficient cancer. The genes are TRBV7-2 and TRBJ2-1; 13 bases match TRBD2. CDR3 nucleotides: TGTGCCAGCAGCCTGGGACTAGCGGGGTACAATGAGCAGTTCTTC. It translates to CASSLGLAGYNEQFF.